This T cell receptor (beta chain) emerged from a study of T cells after yellow fever vaccination. Study-level findings and limits: Only a minor proportion of clonotypes was detected across both CD4 and CD8 compartments.

The sample holds many counts of this clonotype. Its antigen is unknown. For TCR, cDNA came from 5'RACE template switching, which added a universal primer site and UMIs. MiXCR, run by TCRdb on the 5' RACE reads, gives a single entry per CDR3 protein. The sample has 500,000 to 650,000 distinct CDR3 sequences, around an eighth seen once. The sample here was PBMCs, taken on the day of the yellow fever booster vaccination. The sequence was collected from a man aged 30-40 years who received the YFV17D yellow fever vaccine.

The CDR3 region has the DNA TGCAGTGCCACCCCCTACAATGAGCAGTTCTTC. Amino acids: CSATPYNEQFF. This chain uses TRBV20-1 with TRBJ2-1, with unresolved D. Deletions cut 6 bases from V and 2 bases from J, with 5 bases between. The CDR3 runs 11 residues. CDR1 is DFQATT and CDR2 is SNEGSKA in the germline V gene (reference sequence).